These 21 T cell receptor beta chains share one sample of origin, sequenced in a study of blood T cell repertoires in COVID-19. Here immunoSEQ multiplex PCR was the method, and the copy in TCRdb shows in-frame clones only, minus some. The sample shows approximately 170,000 clones, around 79% of them seen only once. Input material: PBMCs or T cells enriched from blood (not recorded which). These receptors all stem from a woman aged 70-85 years in a cohort exposed to, infected with or recovered from COVID-19 (not recorded which).

V is TRBV28 and J is TRBJ1-6, with D possibly being TRBD1 (5 bases). The V end was cut by 5 bases, the J end by 3 bases, with 11 bases between. There are 15 residues in the CDR3. Germline-derived CDR1 and CDR2 are MDHEN and SYDVKM. The DNA for the CDR3 is TGTGCCAGCAGTCGCGGACATCGCTATAATTCACCCCTCCACTTT. It encodes CASSRGHRYNSPLHF.

The J gene is TRBJ2-7, the V gene TRBV3-1 (or the pseudogene TRBV3-2); D might be TRBD2 (6 bases). The V and J ends lost 6 bases and 3 bases respectively, with 15 bases between them. The CDR3 has 14 amino acids. The V gene's germline CDR1 is LGHDT and CDR2 YNNKEL (reference sequence). CDR3 amino acids: CASSFRLGSYEQYF. The CDR3 region has the DNA TGTGCCAGCAGTTTTAGACTAGGGAGCTACGAGCAGTACTTC.

For the CDR3, the DNA is TGCGCCAGCAGCTTAAACAGGGGGCAAGGCGAGCAGTACTTC. Its protein product is CASSLNRGQGEQYF. J is TRBJ2-7 and V is TRBV5-1; the match to TRBD1 covers 9 bases. J lost 6 bases, V lost 2 bases, and 6 bases had no gene match. The CDR3 has 14 amino acids. CDR1 is SGHRS and CDR2 is YFSETQ in the germline V gene.

This clone occurred many times. The chain employs TRBV2 and TRBJ1-3, with D unresolved. This CDR3 region has 16 residues. V shed 1 base and J shed 0 bases, with 10 bases lying between them. Germline V gene lookup returns CDR1 SNHLY and CDR2 FYNNEI. The CDR3 sequence is CASSEGWQVSGNTIYF. CDR3 DNA sequence: TGTGCCAGCAGTGAAGGTTGGCAGGTCTCTGGAAACACCATATATTTT.

The gene calls are TRBV28 and TRBJ1-3; D remains ambiguous. Germline-derived CDR1 and CDR2 are MDHEN and SYDVKM. Trimming cost V 5 bases and J 8 bases, with 13 bases left between them. CDR3 length: 13 residues. CDR3 residues: CASSPQWSDTIYF. CDR3 DNA: TGTGCCAGCAGTCCGCAGTGGTCCGACACCATATATTTT.

This chain uses TRBV7-2 with TRBJ2-2; D uncertain. Germline values: CDR1 SGHTA, CDR2 FQGNSA. This CDR3 region has 16 residues. V lost 3 bases, J lost 6 bases, and 17 bases lay in between. CDR3 sequence (DNA): TGTGCCAGCAGCTTTACCCTAGGTCATGACGCCGGGGAGCTGTTTTTT. Translating gives CASSFTLGHDAGELFF.

The gene calls are TRBV18 and TRBJ2-7, with 8 bases aligning to TRBD2. Germline V lookup: CDR1 KGHSH, CDR2 LQKENI. The ends lost 6 bases at V and 4 bases at J; junction bases unmatched: 11. CDR3 size: 15 residues. The DNA for the CDR3 is TGTGCCAGCTCCCCGGGGCTAGCGGGCCTATACGAGCAGTACTTC. It is translated as CASSPGLAGLYEQYF.

This clone was recorded a few times. The chain recombines TRBV19 with TRBJ2-2; 11 nucleotides line up with TRBD2. Germline V gene data show CDR1 as LNHDA and CDR2 as SQIVND (reference sequence). V was pared by 6 bases and J by 2 bases, with 11 bases of the junction left unmatched. The CDR3 covers 18 residues. The CDR3 sequence: CASSRPVAGGPNTGELFF. The CDR3 DNA sequence: TGTGCCAGTAGCAGGCCCGTAGCGGGAGGGCCCAACACCGGGGAGCTGTTTTTT.

This chain joins TRBV21-1 and TRBJ2-7; the table's D call TRBD1 went unverified against the DNA. TRBV21-1 is designated a pseudogene. The CDR3 extends over 15 amino acids. CDR3 bases: TGTGCCAGCAGCACCCCGACAGGGGGCGATTCTAGTCTCTACTTC. Its protein is CASSTPTGGDSSLYF.

This rearrangement joins TRBV7-3 to TRBJ2-1; 9 nucleotides line up with TRBD1. With 5 bases clipped from V and 4 bases from J, the junction kept 6 bases outside the gene matches. This CDR3 contains 15 residues. The germline V gene has CDR1 SGHTA and CDR2 FQGTGA. Here the CDR3 DNA reads TGTGCCAGCAGCGACACCGGGACAGGGTACAATGAGCAGTTCTTC. Its protein is CASSDTGTGYNEQFF.

The CDR3 protein is CASSTGQGADSPLHF. The DNA of the CDR3 is TGTGCCAGCAGCACGGGACAGGGGGCCGATTCACCCCTCCACTTT. V usage is TRBV5-6 and J usage is TRBJ1-6; TRBD1 aligns across 12 bases. CDR3 size: 15 residues. After removal of 4 bases from V and 8 bases from J, the junction contained 4 bases not matched to a gene. In germline, CDR1 is SGHDT, CDR2 YYEEEE.

J is TRBJ2-1 and V is TRBV6-5; TRBD2 matches at 7 bases. Germline-derived CDR1 and CDR2 are MNHEY and SVGAGI. V gave up 8 bases and J gave up 5 bases; unmatched junction bases: 6. The CDR3 covers 13 residues. CDR3 DNA sequence: TGTGCCAGCGAGGGTCTAGCGGACAATGAGCAGTTCTTC. Encoded protein: CASEGLADNEQFF.

This clone was counted a single time. The rearrangement uses TRBV7-8 and TRBJ2-1, with D perhaps matching TRBD2 (6 bases). Germline V gene data show CDR1 as SGHVS and CDR2 as FQNEAQ. V lost 6 bases and J 8 bases, leaving 20 bases between the germline ends. There are 15 residues in the CDR3. The CDR3 spells CASRKELGGRDEQFF. The CDR3 DNA follows: TGTGCCAGCAGAAAAGAACTGGGGGGTCGCGATGAGCAGTTCTTC.

This clone was detected a few times. The chain links TRBV28 to TRBJ1-4; a weak D match, TRBD1 (5 bases). Germline-derived CDR1 and CDR2 are MDHEN and SYDVKM. Trimming stripped 5 bases from V and 6 bases from J, with 13 bases between. CDR3 length: 14 residues. The DNA of the CDR3 is TGTGCCAGCAGTCCCCAGGGTCGCGATGAAAAACTGTTTTTT. Amino acids: CASSPQGRDEKLFF.

The rearrangement links TRBV7-2 to TRBJ2-7, with no clear D. Germline loops: CDR1 SGHTA, CDR2 FQGNSA. This CDR3 region has 14 residues. V shed 1 base and J shed 2 bases, with 9 bases lying between them. The CDR3 DNA sequence: TGTGCCAGCAGCTTAGGAGCTTATACCTACGAGCAGTACTTC. Protein product: CASSLGAYTYEQYF.

The V gene is TRBV6-5, the J gene TRBJ1-6; a weak D match, TRBD1 (6 bases). The CDR3 runs 14 residues. The V end lost 5 bases, the J end lost 10 bases, and 15 bases lay between the germline ends. Germline CDR1 reads MNHEY; CDR2 reads SVGAGI. CDR3 DNA: TGTGCCAGCAGTCCCCGAGAGGGGGAATCACCCCTCCACTTT. Its translation: CASSPREGESPLHF.

This clone appeared a few times. The chain is built from TRBV5-1 and TRBJ2-3; 7 nucleotides agree with TRBD1. Germline V gene sequence: CDR1 SGHRS, CDR2 YFSETQ. V shed 0 bases, J shed 0 bases, and the junction held 1 base outside the gene matches. The CDR3 runs 15 residues. CDR3 coding DNA: TGCGCCAGCAGCTTGGGGGGACAGAGCACAGATACGCAGTATTTT. Protein product: CASSLGGQSTDTQYF.

The chain employs TRBV7-9 and TRBJ1-2; D is possibly TRBD1 (5 bases). V lost 2 bases and J lost 4, with 14 bases in between. Looked up from germline, CDR1 is SEHNR and CDR2 is FQNEAQ (reference sequence). The CDR3 totals 15 residues. The CDR3 reads CASSLQGGASYGYTF. CDR3 in DNA: TGTGCCAGCAGCTTACAGGGAGGGGCCTCCTATGGCTACACCTTC.

The chain is built from TRBV2 and TRBJ2-7; tentatively, D is TRBD1 (5 bases). The CDR3 runs 13 residues. Germline V CDR1 and CDR2: SNHLY, FYNNEI. The V end was cut by 7 bases, the J end by 2 bases, with 12 bases between. This chain's CDR3 is CASMAGYAYEQYF. CDR3 sequence (DNA): TGTGCCAGCATGGCAGGGTATGCCTACGAGCAGTACTTC.

The rearrangement links TRBV19 to TRBJ2-7; TRBD2 aligns across 9 bases. V shed 4 bases and J 4 bases; nucleotides not matched to a gene: 8. The CDR3 covers 15 residues. Looked up from germline, CDR1 is LNHDA and CDR2 is SQIVND (reference sequence). The CDR3 sequence: CASSTQGLANYEQYF. CDR3 coding DNA: TGTGCCAGTAGTACCCAGGGACTAGCCAATTACGAGCAGTACTTC.

This chain's CDR3 is CASSVTETTGELFF. The CDR3 DNA reads as TGTGCCAGCAGCGTTACAGAAACCACCGGGGAGCTGTTTTTT. The V gene is TRBV7-9, the J gene TRBJ2-2; D is unclear. With 5 bases removed from V and 4 bases from J, the gap between germline ends came to 11 bases. CDR3 size: 14 residues. Germline CDR1 SEHNR, CDR2 FQNEAQ (reference sequence).